This paragraph covers one T cell receptor beta chain sequence. This entry comes from a study of blood T cell repertoires in COVID-19. For the study at large: Acute-phase and convalescent COVID-19 samples originated in the United States, Italy and Spain. Nucleic acid was either cDNA or gDNA, and it came from T cells, B-cell-depleted T cells, or PBMCs.

The CDR3 is made up of 13 amino acids. In germline, CDR1 is MGHRA, CDR2 YSYEKL. Trimming shortened V by 1 base and J by 6 bases, and 9 bases separated the two germline ends. Original processing notes: From reference gene primer amplification, estimates of nucleated cell counts were derived. Clones were sequenced by immunoSEQ multiplex PCR, and TCRdb holds only the in-frame ones, with some missing. D and trimming were read from the DNA, whereas the V and J calls and clone size are those reported in that table. The data hold about 73,000 clones, with 65% to 85% observed a single time. The sequenced sample consisted of peripheral blood. The receptor was isolated from a human donor in a cohort sampled during active COVID-19. The rearrangement joins TRBV4-1 to TRBJ1-1; no firm D call. CDR3 loop: CASSQGPGAEAFF. The CDR3 nucleotides are TGCGCCAGCAGCCAAGGTCCCGGGGCTGAAGCTTTCTTT.